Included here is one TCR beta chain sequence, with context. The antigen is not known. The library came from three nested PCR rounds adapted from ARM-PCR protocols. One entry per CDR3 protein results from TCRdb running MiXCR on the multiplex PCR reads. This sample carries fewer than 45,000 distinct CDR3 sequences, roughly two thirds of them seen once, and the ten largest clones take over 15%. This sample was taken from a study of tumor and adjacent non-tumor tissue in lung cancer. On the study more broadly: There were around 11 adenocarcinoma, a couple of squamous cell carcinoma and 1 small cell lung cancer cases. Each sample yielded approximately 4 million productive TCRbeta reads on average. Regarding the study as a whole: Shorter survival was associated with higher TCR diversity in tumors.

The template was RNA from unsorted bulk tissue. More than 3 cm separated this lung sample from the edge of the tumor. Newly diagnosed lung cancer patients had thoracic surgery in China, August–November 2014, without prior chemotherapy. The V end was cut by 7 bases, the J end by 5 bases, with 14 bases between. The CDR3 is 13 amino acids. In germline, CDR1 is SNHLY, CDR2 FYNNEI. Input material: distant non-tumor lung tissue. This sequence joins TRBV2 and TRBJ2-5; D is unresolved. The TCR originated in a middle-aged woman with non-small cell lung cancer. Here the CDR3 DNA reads TGTGCCAGCATTCCCGTCAGTTTCGAGACCCAGTACTTC. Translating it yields CASIPVSFETQYF.